This T cell receptor beta chain is from a study of T cell responses to AZD1222 COVID-19 vaccine. Findings of the study overall: Clonal diversity was possibly underestimated, and the donors were mostly white British, with more females.

Details on this clone: Its antigen is still unknown.

This CDR3 is 13 amino acids long. The V and J ends lost 2 bases and 6 bases respectively, with 10 bases between them. Germline V gives CDR1 SGHKS, CDR2 YYEKEE (reference sequence). Here immunoSEQ multiplex PCR was the method, and the copy in TCRdb shows in-frame clones only, minus some. The sample has about 50,000 clones, over 75% seen once; the top ten hold roughly 15%. This specimen was peripheral blood, taken on day 0 of AZD1222 vaccination. The receptor's source is an adult in good health. The chain uses TRBV5-5 and TRBJ2-3; D gene ambiguous. The DNA for the CDR3 is TGTGCCAGCAGCTTTGTAGTTTCTGATACGCAGTATTTT. This translates into CASSFVVSDTQYF.